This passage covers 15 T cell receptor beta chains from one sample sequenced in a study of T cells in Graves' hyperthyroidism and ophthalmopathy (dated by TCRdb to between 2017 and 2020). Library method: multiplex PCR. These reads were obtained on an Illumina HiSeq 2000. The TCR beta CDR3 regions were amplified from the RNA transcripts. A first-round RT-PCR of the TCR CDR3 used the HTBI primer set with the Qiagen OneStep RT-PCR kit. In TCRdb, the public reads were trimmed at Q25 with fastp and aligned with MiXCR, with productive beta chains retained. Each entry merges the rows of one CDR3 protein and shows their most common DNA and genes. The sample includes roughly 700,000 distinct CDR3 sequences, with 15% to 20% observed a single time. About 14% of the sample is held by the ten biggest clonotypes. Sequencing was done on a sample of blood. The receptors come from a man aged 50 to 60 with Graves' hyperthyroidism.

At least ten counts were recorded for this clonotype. The CDR3 bases are TGTGCCACCAGTGATGGGGGGGGACAGGGGCGAGAGACCCAGTACTTC. Amino acid sequence: CATSDGGGQGRETQYF. The chain has TRBV24-1 and TRBJ2-5; 10 bases are a match to TRBD1. The CDR3 runs 16 residues. V lost 3 bases to trimming and J lost 4 bases; unmatched junction nucleotides: 7. The V gene's germline CDR1 is KGHDR and CDR2 SFDVKD.

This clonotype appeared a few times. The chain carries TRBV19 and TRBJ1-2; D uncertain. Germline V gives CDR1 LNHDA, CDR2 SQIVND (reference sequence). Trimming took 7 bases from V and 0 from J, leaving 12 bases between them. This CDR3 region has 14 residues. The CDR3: CASNPREPNYGYTF. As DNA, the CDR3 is TGTGCCAGTAACCCCCGGGAGCCTAACTATGGCTACACCTTC.

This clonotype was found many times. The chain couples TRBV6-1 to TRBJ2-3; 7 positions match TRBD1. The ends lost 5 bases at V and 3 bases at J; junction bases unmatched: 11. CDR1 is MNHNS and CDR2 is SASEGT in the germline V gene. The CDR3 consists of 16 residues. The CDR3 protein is CASSKRGPLRTDTQYF. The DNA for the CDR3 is TGTGCCAGCAGTAAAAGGGGGCCCCTTCGGACAGATACGCAGTATTTT.

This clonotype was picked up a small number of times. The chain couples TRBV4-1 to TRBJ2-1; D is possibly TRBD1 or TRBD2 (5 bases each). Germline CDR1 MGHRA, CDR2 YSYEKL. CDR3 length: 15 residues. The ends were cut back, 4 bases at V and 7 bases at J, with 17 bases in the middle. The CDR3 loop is CASSRSGTPSNEQFF. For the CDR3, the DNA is TGCGCCAGCAGCCGCTCCGGGACCCCCTCTAATGAGCAGTTCTTC.

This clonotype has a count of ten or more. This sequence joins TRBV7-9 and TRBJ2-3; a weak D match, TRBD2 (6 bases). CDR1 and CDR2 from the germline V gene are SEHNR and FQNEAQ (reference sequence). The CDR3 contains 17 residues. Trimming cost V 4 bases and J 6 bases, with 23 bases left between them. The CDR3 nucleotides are TGTGCCAGCAGCTCTGACCGGGACTTCGAGCAGTTCGATACGCAGTATTTT. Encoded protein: CASSSDRDFEQFDTQYF.

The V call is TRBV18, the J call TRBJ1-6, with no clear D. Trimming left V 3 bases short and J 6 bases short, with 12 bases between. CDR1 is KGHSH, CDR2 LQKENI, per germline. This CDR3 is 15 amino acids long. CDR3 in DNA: TGTGCCAGCTCACCGGACGGGCTGGGTAATTCACCCCTCCACTTT. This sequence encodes CASSPDGLGNSPLHF.

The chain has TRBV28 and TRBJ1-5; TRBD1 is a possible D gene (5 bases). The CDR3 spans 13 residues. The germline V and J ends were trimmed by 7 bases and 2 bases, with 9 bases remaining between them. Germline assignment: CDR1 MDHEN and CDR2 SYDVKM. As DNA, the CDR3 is TGTGCCAGCACCAGGGAAGGCAATCAGCCCCAGCATTTT. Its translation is CASTREGNQPQHF.

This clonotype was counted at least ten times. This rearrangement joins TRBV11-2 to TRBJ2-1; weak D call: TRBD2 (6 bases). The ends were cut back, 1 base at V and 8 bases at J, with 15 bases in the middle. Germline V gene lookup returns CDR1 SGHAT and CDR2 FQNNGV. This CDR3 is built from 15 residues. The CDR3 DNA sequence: TGTGCCAGCAGCTTAGGCCAGACTAGTGTCGATGAGCAGTTCTTC. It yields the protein CASSLGQTSVDEQFF.

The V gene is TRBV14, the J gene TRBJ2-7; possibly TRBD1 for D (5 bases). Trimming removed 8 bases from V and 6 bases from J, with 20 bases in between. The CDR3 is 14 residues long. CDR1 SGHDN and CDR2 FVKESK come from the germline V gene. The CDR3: CASQGLAGQGEQYF. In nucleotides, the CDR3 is TGTGCCAGCCAAGGGCTGGCAGGGCAGGGCGAGCAGTACTTC.

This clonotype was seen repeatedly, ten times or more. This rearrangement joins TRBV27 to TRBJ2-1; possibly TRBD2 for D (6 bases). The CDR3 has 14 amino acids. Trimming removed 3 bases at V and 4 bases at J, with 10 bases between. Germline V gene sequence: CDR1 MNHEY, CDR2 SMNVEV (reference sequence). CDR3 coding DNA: TGTGCCAGCAGTTTCTCCGGAGGGTACAATGAGCAGTTCTTC. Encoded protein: CASSFSGGYNEQFF.

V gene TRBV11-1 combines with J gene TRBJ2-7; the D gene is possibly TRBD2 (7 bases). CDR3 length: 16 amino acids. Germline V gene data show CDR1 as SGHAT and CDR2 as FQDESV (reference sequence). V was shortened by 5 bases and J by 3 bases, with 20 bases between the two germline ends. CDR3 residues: CASSVQGGGRLYEQYF. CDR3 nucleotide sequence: TGTGCCAGCAGCGTTCAAGGGGGAGGGAGACTCTACGAGCAGTACTTC.

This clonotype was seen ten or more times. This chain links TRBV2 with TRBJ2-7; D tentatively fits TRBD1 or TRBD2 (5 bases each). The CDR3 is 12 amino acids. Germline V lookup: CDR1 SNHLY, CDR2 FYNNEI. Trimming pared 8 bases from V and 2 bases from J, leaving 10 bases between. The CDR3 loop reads CASRGTPYEQYF. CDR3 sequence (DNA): TGTGCCAGCCGAGGGACCCCCTACGAGCAGTACTTC.

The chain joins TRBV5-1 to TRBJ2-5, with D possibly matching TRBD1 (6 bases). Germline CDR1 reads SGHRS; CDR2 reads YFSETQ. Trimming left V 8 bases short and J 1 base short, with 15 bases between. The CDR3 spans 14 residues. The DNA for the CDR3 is TGCGCCAGTTCCCCCCAGGGGAGCCAAGAGACCCAGTACTTC. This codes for CASSPQGSQETQYF. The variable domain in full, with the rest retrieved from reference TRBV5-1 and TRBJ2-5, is KAGVTQTPRYLIKTRGQQVTLSCSPISGHRSVSWYQQTPGQGLQFLFEYFSETQRNKGNFPGRFSGRQFSNSRSEMNVSTLELGDSALYLCASSPQGSQETQYFGPGTRLLVL.

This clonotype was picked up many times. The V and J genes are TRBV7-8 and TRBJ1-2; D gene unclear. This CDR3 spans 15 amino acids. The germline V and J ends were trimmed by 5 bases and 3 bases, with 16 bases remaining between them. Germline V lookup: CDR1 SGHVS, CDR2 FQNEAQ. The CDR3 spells CASSPANPGYYGYTF. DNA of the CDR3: TGTGCCAGCAGCCCTGCAAACCCTGGCTACTATGGCTACACCTTC.

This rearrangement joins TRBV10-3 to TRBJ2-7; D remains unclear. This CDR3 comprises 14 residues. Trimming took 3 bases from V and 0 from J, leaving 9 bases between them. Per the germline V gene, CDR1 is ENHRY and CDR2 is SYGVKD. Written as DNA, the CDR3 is TGTGCCATCAGTGATTTAGGTAGCTCCTACGAGCAGTACTTC. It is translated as CAISDLGSSYEQYF.